This T cell receptor (beta chain) is from a study of immune heterogeneity within non-small cell lung tumors. In the study overall: Squamous cell carcinomas accounted for several of the tumors, non-squamous carcinomas for 10, and 1 was not otherwise specified.

Findings of the study overall: Multiple tumor sites within a patient showed recurrence of identical dominant CDR3 beta clonotypes; site-unique high-frequency clones were present as well. Individual patients' high-frequency T-cell receptor beta clonotypes were largely distinct from one another.

At least ten counts were recorded for this clonotype. Its matching antigen is unknown. TCR beta CDR3 amplification used multiplex PCR with 32 V and 13 J primers. TCRdb called the multiplex PCR reads again in MiXCR, with one record for every CDR3 protein. Among tens of thousands of distinct CDR3 sequences listed, 25% to 30% were seen once. The authors used about 600 ng of bulk tumor genomic DNA per sample as template. Every primary tumor yielded several biopsies, spaced far apart, that were taken during surgery. Enrolled individuals presented with untreated, newly diagnosed non-small cell lung cancer and received curative surgery. The donor pool consisted of newly diagnosed non-small cell lung cancer patients who were having surgery with curative intent. This CDR3 has 20 residues. Germline loops: CDR1 ENHRY, CDR2 SYGVKD. V lost 6 bases and J 0 bases, leaving 28 bases between the germline ends.

The source material was lung tumor tissue. The TCR sequence derives from a man in his forties with non-small cell lung cancer. The chain recombines TRBV10-3 with TRBJ2-3; tentatively, D is TRBD1 (7 bases). The CDR3 DNA sequence: TGTGCCATCAGCTCCCGAGGGGCAGGGGGTAGCGGAGACAGCACAGATACGCAGTATTTT. Protein sequence: CAISSRGAGGSGDSTDTQYF.